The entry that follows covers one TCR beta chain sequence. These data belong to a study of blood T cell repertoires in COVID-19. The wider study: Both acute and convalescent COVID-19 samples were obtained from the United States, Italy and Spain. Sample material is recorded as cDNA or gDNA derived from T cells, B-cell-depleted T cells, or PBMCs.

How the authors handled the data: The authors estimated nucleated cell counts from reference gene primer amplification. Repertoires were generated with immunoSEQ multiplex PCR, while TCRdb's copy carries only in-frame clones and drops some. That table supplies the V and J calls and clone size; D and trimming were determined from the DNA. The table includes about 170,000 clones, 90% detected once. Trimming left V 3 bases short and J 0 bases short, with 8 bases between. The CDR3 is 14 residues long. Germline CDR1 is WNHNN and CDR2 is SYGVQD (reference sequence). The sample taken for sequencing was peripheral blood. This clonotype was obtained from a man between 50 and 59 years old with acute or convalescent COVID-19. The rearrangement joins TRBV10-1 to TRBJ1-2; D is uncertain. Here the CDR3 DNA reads TGCGCCAGCAGTGATGACGGGGCTAACTATGGCTACACCTTC. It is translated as CASSDDGANYGYTF.